A single sample is the source of the 16 T cell receptor beta chains below, sequenced in a study of T-cell reconstitution after alpha-beta-depleted transplantation in children. Preparation of the TCRbeta library was carried out with unique molecular identifiers. TCRdb recomputed calls from the PCR reads with MiXCR, one row per CDR3 protein. The data hold about 440,000 distinct CDR3 sequences, with 43% observed a single time. The sequenced sample was PBMCs, obtained before TCRalphabeta/CD19-depleted stem cell transplant. Receptors originate from a girl aged 2 to 10 with aplastic anemia, due to receive a stem cell transplant.

This chain joins TRBV7-2 and TRBJ2-7; D remains unclear. Trimming shortened V by 3 bases and J by 2 bases, and 8 bases separated the two germline ends. Germline CDR1 and CDR2: SGHTA and FQGNSA. There are 13 residues in the CDR3. CDR3 in DNA: TGTGCCAGCAGCTTGGTTCTGACCTACGAGCAGTACTTC. The encoded protein is CASSLVLTYEQYF.

This chain links TRBV6-4 with TRBJ1-1; tentative D call: TRBD1 (6 bases). The CDR3 runs to 9 residues. The germline CDR1 and CDR2 sequences are MRHNA and SNTAGT. CDR3 nucleotide sequence: TGTGTACTTGGGGGCGAAGCTTTCTTT. As protein: CVLGGEAFF.

This clonotype was detected a few times. V is TRBV5-1 and J is TRBJ1-2; 8 bases match TRBD1. The V and J ends lost 4 bases and 0 bases, in that order; junction bases with no gene match: 17. CDR3 size: 19 residues. From germline, CDR1 is SGHRS and CDR2 YFSETQ. The CDR3 coding sequence is TGCGCCAGCAGCCCCGGACAGGGCCCCACGCCACTCGCTAACTATGGCTACACCTTC. It specifies CASSPGQGPTPLANYGYTF.

The V gene is TRBV20-1, the J gene TRBJ2-1; 9 bases are shared with TRBD1. CDR3 length: 16 amino acids. With 2 bases clipped from V and 5 bases from J, the junction kept 10 bases outside the gene matches. Germline values: CDR1 DFQATT, CDR2 SNEGSKA (reference sequence). The CDR3: CSARSDRDRVNNEQFF. CDR3 in DNA: TGCAGTGCTAGATCTGATAGGGACAGGGTTAACAATGAGCAGTTCTTC.

This clonotype was observed at least ten times. This chain connects TRBV5-1 to TRBJ1-1; D is unresolved. V lost 2 bases, J lost 7 bases, and 12 bases lay in between. CDR1 is SGHRS and CDR2 is YFSETQ in the germline V gene. This CDR3 is 13 amino acids long. The CDR3 sequence is CASSLDPALEAFF. The CDR3 DNA reads as TGCGCCAGCAGCTTAGACCCGGCACTTGAAGCTTTCTTT.

This clonotype occurred many times. This chain connects TRBV12-3 or TRBV12-4 to TRBJ1-1; D gene ambiguous. The length of the CDR3 is 17 residues. Trimming removed 7 bases from V and 1 base from J, with 22 bases in between. CDR3 region: CASNRNPNTLQNTEAFF. Here the CDR3 DNA reads TGTGCCAGCAATCGTAACCCGAACACACTCCAGAACACTGAAGCTTTCTTT.

In its sample, this clonotype was seen once. The rearrangement joins TRBV20-1 to TRBJ2-1; D unclear. With 2 bases removed from V and 0 bases from J, the gap between germline ends came to 11 bases. This CDR3 comprises 15 residues. Germline CDR1 DFQATT, CDR2 SNEGSKA (reference sequence). CDR3 sequence (DNA): TGCAGTGCTAGAACTTCACATGACTCCTACAATGAGCAGTTCTTC. Residues: CSARTSHDSYNEQFF.

This clonotype was counted many times. As DNA, the CDR3 is TGTGCCAGCAGCCCCACCTCCTACGGGAACAACTATGGCTACACCTTC. As protein: CASSPTSYGNNYGYTF. This chain uses TRBV7-9 with TRBJ1-2; D uncertain. The CDR3 extends over 16 amino acids. V lost 5 bases, J lost 2 bases, and 18 bases lay in between. Germline V lookup: CDR1 SEHNR, CDR2 FQNEAQ (reference sequence).

The genes are TRBV5-1 and TRBJ1-1; D not certain. This CDR3 is built from 14 residues. The germline gives CDR1 SGHRS, CDR2 YFSETQ. V dropped 1 base and J dropped 6 bases, with 13 bases sitting between them. The DNA for the CDR3 is TGCGCCAGCAGCTTGTCTGTGGATAAGGCTGAAGCTTTCTTT. Its translation: CASSLSVDKAEAFF.

This clonotype was seen a handful of times. V and J are TRBV4-1 and TRBJ2-1, with 7 positions matching TRBD2. CDR1 MGHRA and CDR2 YSYEKL come from the germline V gene. The CDR3 length is 16 residues. With 0 bases clipped from V and 3 bases from J, the junction kept 5 bases outside the gene matches. The CDR3 protein is CASSQDWLADYNEQFF. The CDR3 coding sequence is TGCGCCAGCAGCCAAGATTGGCTAGCGGACTACAATGAGCAGTTCTTC.

In this sample, this clonotype turned up many times. The V and J genes are TRBV5-6 and TRBJ1-6, with D possibly TRBD1 on 5 matching bases. With 2 bases removed from V and 5 bases from J, the gap between germline ends came to 11 bases. The CDR3 sequence is 15 residues long. Germline V lookup: CDR1 SGHDT, CDR2 YYEEEE. CDR3 in amino acids: CASSFLRGDNSPLHF. The CDR3 DNA is TGTGCCAGCAGCTTTTTACGAGGGGATAATTCACCCCTCCACTTT.

V is TRBV6-5 and J is TRBJ2-1; D is unresolved. The V end lost 0 bases, the J end lost 0 bases, and 9 bases lay between the germline ends. Germline V lookup: CDR1 MNHEY, CDR2 SVGAGI. The CDR3 loop spans 16 amino acids. CDR3 sequence: CASSYSISYSYNEQFF. The CDR3 bases are TGTGCCAGCAGTTACTCGATCAGTTACTCCTACAATGAGCAGTTCTTC.

This clonotype has only a few counts. The V call is TRBV19, the J call TRBJ1-2; weak D call: TRBD1 (6 bases). Germline V gene sequence: CDR1 LNHDA, CDR2 SQIVND (reference sequence). The CDR3 is 14 residues long. Trimming took off 4 bases at V and 3 bases at J, with 12 bases between the two ends. CDR3 coding DNA: TGTGCCAGTAGTAAATCCGGGGGCGACTATGGCTACACCTTC. Translation gives CASSKSGGDYGYTF.

The CDR3 protein is CATSARWGLADNEQFF. CDR3 in DNA: TGTGCCACCAGCGCCCGATGGGGACTAGCGGACAATGAGCAGTTCTTC. The rearrangement joins TRBV15 to TRBJ2-1; 11 nucleotides match TRBD2. Trimming cost V 5 bases and J 5 bases; bases outside gene matches: 8. CDR3 size: 16 residues. Per the germline V gene, CDR1 is LNHNV and CDR2 is YYDKDF (reference sequence). Combining the CDR3 with reference TRBV15 and TRBJ2-1 gives the whole variable domain DAMVIQNPRYQVTQFGKPVTLSCSQTLNHNVMYWYQQKSSQAPKLLFHYYDKDFNNEADTPDNFQSRRPNTSFCFLDIRSPGLGDTAMYLCATSARWGLADNEQFFGPGTRLTVL.

This clonotype was picked up a small number of times. The chain couples TRBV3-1 to TRBJ2-4, with D perhaps matching TRBD1 (6 bases). Deletions cut 0 bases from V and 1 base from J, with 10 bases between. CDR1 LGHDT and CDR2 YNNKEL come from the germline V gene (reference sequence). The CDR3 is made up of 16 amino acids. The CDR3 DNA sequence: TGTGCCAGCAGCCAAGATCAGGGGATCGCCAAAAACATTCAGTACTTC. This sequence encodes CASSQDQGIAKNIQYF.

The genes are TRBV21-1 and TRBJ1-5; the table's TRBD1 call for D was not verified on the DNA. TRBV21-1 is a listed pseudogene. The length of the CDR3 is 16 residues. The CDR3 nucleotides read TGTGCCAGCAGCTCAATCGACAGGAACGTCAATCAGCCCCAGCATTTT. Amino acids: CASSSIDRNVNQPQHF.